This T cell receptor beta chain comes out of a study of Graves' ophthalmopathy and Graves' hyperthyroidism. Trimming cost V 8 bases and J 1 base, with 17 bases left between them. This CDR3 is built from 15 residues. The germline CDR1 and CDR2 sequences are SNHLY and FYNNEI. Clinical symptoms and serum thyroxine were used for diagnosis; TRAb, thyroid ultrasound and orbital computed tomography were also relied on. This clonotype appeared many times. Amplification from RNA transcripts yielded the TCR beta CDR3 regions. The workflow started with a first-round RT-PCR run with HTBI primers and then moved on to a second-round multiplex PCR. TCRdb called the multiplex PCR reads again in MiXCR, with one record for every CDR3 protein. The table records some 380,000 distinct CDR3 sequences, just over 15% of them present only once.

The origin of this receptor is a woman aged 18-29 years with stable Graves' hyperthyroidism. This chain links TRBV2 with TRBJ1-2; tentative D call: TRBD1 (5 bases). Sequenced sample: peripheral blood. In DNA, the CDR3 is TGTGCCAGCGGTAGCGGAGGGGCGGGTAACTATGGCTACACCTTC. Translating it yields CASGSGGAGNYGYTF. Combining the CDR3 with reference TRBV2 and TRBJ1-2 gives the whole variable domain EPEVTQTPSHQVTQMGQEVILRCVPISNHLYFYWYRQILGQKVEFLVSFYNNEISEKSEIFDDQFSVERPDGSNFTLKIRSTKLEDSAMYFCASGSGGAGNYGYTFGSGTRLTVV.